These 16 T cell receptor beta chains were sequenced from one sample in a study of blood T cells in healthy people across ages. Combining a sample-barcoded 5' primer with a J-beta primer mix, a second PCR ran for 7 to 11 cycles. MiXCR, run by TCRdb on the 5' RACE reads, gives a single entry per CDR3 protein. The data show fewer than 1.5 million distinct CDR3 sequences, approximately 38% seen once. The specimen was blood. These receptors were taken from a woman younger than 35 in good health.

V gene TRBV7-9 combines with J gene TRBJ1-6; no firm D call. The CDR3 spans 13 residues. V gave up 10 bases and J gave up 7 bases, with 14 bases separating them. In germline, CDR1 is SEHNR, CDR2 FQNEAQ (reference sequence). In DNA form, the CDR3 reads TGTGCCACCGGGTTGGGTGGGAATTCACCCCTCCACTTT. It codes for CATGLGGNSPLHF.

V is TRBV6-1 and J is TRBJ2-7, with 8 bases matching TRBD1. V shed 2 bases and J 2 bases; nucleotides not matched to a gene: 2. The CDR3 is 14 residues long. Per germline, CDR1 MNHNS and CDR2 SASEGT. The CDR3 is CASSERTGTYEQYF. The CDR3 DNA follows: TGTGCCAGCAGTGAAAGGACAGGGACCTACGAGCAGTACTTC.

For the CDR3, the DNA is TGTGCCAGCAGCCCCTGGGCGGGGACACAATTAGACAATGAGCAGTTCTTC. Protein product: CASSPWAGTQLDNEQFF. The chain uses TRBV6-1 and TRBJ2-1, with D perhaps being TRBD1 or TRBD2 (6 bases each). Trimming removed 6 bases from V and 5 bases from J, with 23 bases in between. The CDR3 has 17 residues. The germline V gene encodes CDR1 MNHNS and CDR2 SASEGT.

This clonotype appeared a few times. The chain carries TRBV14 and TRBJ2-1; D gene uncertain. Trimming removed 3 bases at V and 8 bases at J, with 23 bases between. The CDR3 loop spans 17 amino acids. Germline V gives CDR1 SGHDN, CDR2 FVKESK. The CDR3 loop reads CASSQGVLEPDFDEQFF. Here the CDR3 DNA reads TGTGCCAGCAGCCAGGGTGTCCTAGAGCCCGACTTCGATGAGCAGTTCTTC.

The chain links TRBV27 to TRBJ1-2, with no clear D. Germline CDR1 MNHEY, CDR2 SMNVEV (reference sequence). The CDR3 sequence is 13 residues long. V was shortened by 3 bases and J by 0 bases, with 5 bases between the two germline ends. CDR3 region: CASSFSANYGYTF. The CDR3 DNA follows: TGTGCCAGCAGTTTTAGTGCTAACTATGGCTACACCTTC.

The chain recombines TRBV11-2 with TRBJ2-1, with no clear D. V was shortened by 4 bases and J by 0 bases, with 13 bases between the two germline ends. The CDR3 extends over 16 amino acids. Germline CDR1 reads SGHAT; CDR2 reads FQNNGV. The CDR3 coding sequence is TGTGCCAGCAGCTCCTCATTGGAGAGCTCCTACAATGAGCAGTTCTTC. Its protein product is CASSSSLESSYNEQFF.

This chain uses TRBV14 with TRBJ2-5; 8 nucleotides agree with TRBD2. J gave up 11 bases and V 4 bases, and 24 bases lay outside the gene matches. There are 18 residues in the CDR3. The V gene's germline CDR1 is SGHDN and CDR2 FVKESK. The CDR3 is CASSPLIPWAREGNEQYF. DNA of the CDR3: TGTGCCAGCAGCCCCCTTATCCCCTGGGCTCGGGAGGGAAATGAGCAGTACTTC. Full variable domain (rest looked up from reference TRBV14 and TRBJ2-5): EAGVTQFPSHSVIEKGQTVTLRCDPISGHDNLYWYRRVMGKEIKFLLHFVKESKQDESGMPNNRFLAERTGGTYSTLKVQPAELEDSGVYFCASSPLIPWAREGNEQYFGPGTRLLVL.

This chain uses TRBV12-3 or TRBV12-4 with TRBJ2-7; the match to TRBD2 covers 11 bases. V lost 6 bases and J lost 3; bases outside the gene matches: 7. The CDR3 runs to 15 residues. The CDR3 region is CASSPTSGNYYEQYF. The CDR3 DNA is TGTGCCAGCAGCCCGACTAGCGGGAACTACTACGAGCAGTACTTC.

This clonotype appeared a few times. This sequence joins TRBV6-5 and TRBJ1-2; unclear D gene. Per the germline V gene, CDR1 is MNHEY and CDR2 is SVGAGI. The CDR3 loop spans 13 amino acids. Between the trimmed V and J ends, which lost 6 bases and 5 bases, there was a span of 13 bases. DNA of the CDR3: TGTGCCAGCAGGTCCCCCAAAGGGTATGGCTACACCTTC. This gives the protein CASRSPKGYGYTF.

This clonotype was counted only a few times. This chain links TRBV2 with TRBJ2-5; 7 bases map to TRBD2. Germline loops: CDR1 SNHLY, CDR2 FYNNEI. V was pared by 8 bases and J by 1 base, with 4 bases of the junction left unmatched. The CDR3 covers 13 residues. CDR3: CASGLAVQETQYF. CDR3 sequence (DNA): TGTGCCAGCGGGCTAGCGGTCCAAGAGACCCAGTACTTC.

This clonotype was picked up a small number of times. The chain has TRBV18 and TRBJ2-1, with D possibly TRBD2 on 6 matching bases. The J call is uncertain, as TRBJ2-7 better fits the DNA end. The CDR3 is 18 residues long. Germline CDR1 and CDR2: KGHSH and LQKENI. The CDR3 reads CASSPNPSVPNSYNEQYF. The DNA of the CDR3 is TGTGCCAGCTCACCCAATCCTAGCGTTCCAAACTCCTACAATGAGCAGTACTTC.

The chain is built from TRBV28 and TRBJ1-5; TRBD1 is a possible D gene (6 bases). The V and J ends lost 10 bases and 3 bases respectively, with 10 bases between them. Germline V gene data show CDR1 as MDHEN and CDR2 as SYDVKM. The CDR3 consists of 12 residues. CDR3 sequence reads: CAIGQSNQPQHF. The CDR3 nucleotides read TGTGCCATCGGACAGTCCAATCAGCCCCAGCATTTT.

This clonotype occurred many times. The J gene is TRBJ1-2, the V gene TRBV10-3; D perhaps matches TRBD1 (5 bases). Trimming removed 0 bases at V and 8 bases at J, with 13 bases between. This CDR3 is 14 amino acids long. The germline gives CDR1 ENHRY, CDR2 SYGVKD. The CDR3: CAISESLRDGGYTF. For the CDR3, the DNA is TGTGCCATCAGTGAGTCTTTGAGGGACGGAGGCTACACCTTC.

V and J are TRBV3-1 and TRBJ2-1; tentatively, D is TRBD2 (5 bases). CDR1 and CDR2 from the germline V gene are LGHDT and YNNKEL (reference sequence). The CDR3 runs 15 residues. V was cut by 1 base and J by 6 bases, with 13 bases left in between. The CDR3: CASSQGWEMSNEQFF. The DNA of the CDR3 is TGTGCCAGCAGCCAAGGGTGGGAGATGAGCAATGAGCAGTTCTTC.

The J gene is TRBJ2-1, the V gene TRBV6-1; D remains ambiguous. Germline CDR1 is MNHNS and CDR2 is SASEGT. The CDR3 totals 17 residues. Deletions cut 4 bases from V and 2 bases from J, with 18 bases between. CDR3 sequence: CASSGPHPQKPYNEQFF. CDR3 in DNA: TGTGCCAGCAGTGGACCTCACCCCCAGAAACCCTACAATGAGCAGTTCTTC.

The sample holds a few counts of this clonotype. The chain uses TRBV10-3 and TRBJ2-7; D is perhaps TRBD1 (6 bases). The V gene lost 3 bases and the J gene lost 0 bases, with 12 bases spanning the gap. Germline V gene sequence: CDR1 ENHRY, CDR2 SYGVKD. This CDR3 has 15 residues. This CDR3 reads CAISDTGQFSYEQYF. The CDR3, as DNA: TGTGCCATCAGTGATACTGGACAGTTCTCCTACGAGCAGTACTTC.